The TCR beta chain described here comes from a study of T cells in Graves' hyperthyroidism and ophthalmopathy. The junction had 6 bases not matched to a gene; V was cut back by 1 base and J by 3 bases. In germline, CDR1 is SEHNR, CDR2 FQNEAQ (reference sequence). CDR3 size: 15 residues. Amplification yielded TCR beta CDR3 regions, with RNA transcripts as the source. HTBI primers were used for first-round RT-PCR of the TCR CDR3. TCRdb itself ran the multiplex PCR reads through MiXCR, one entry per CDR3 protein. The data show roughly 380,000 distinct CDR3 sequences, roughly 13% seen once. In its sample, this clonotype was seen many times. Subjects aged 18 to 65 presented with newly diagnosed hyperthyroidism of less than 2 months' duration. Together with thyroid ultrasound, orbital computed tomography, serum thyroxine and TRAb, clinical symptoms were used for diagnoses. A roughly 10 ml volume of fresh peripheral blood provided the PBMCs.

V usage is TRBV7-9 and J usage is TRBJ2-7; 7 bases are a match to TRBD1. This clonotype was sampled from a woman aged 60-70 years with Graves' hyperthyroidism. Sequencing was done on a sample of blood. The CDR3 DNA sequence: TGTGCCAGCAGCTTAGGGACAGGATGGGGCTACGAGCAGTACTTC. Its translation: CASSLGTGWGYEQYF.